This T cell receptor (beta chain) was retrieved from a study of blood T cell repertoires in COVID-19. Study context: Spain, Italy and the United States supplied samples that represented acute and convalescent COVID-19.

Original analysis: Amplified reference gene primers provided the basis for estimating nucleated cell counts. The data were produced by immunoSEQ multiplex PCR, yet TCRdb's version contains in-frame clones alone and is incomplete. V and J calls and clone size are copied from that table; D and trimming were computed from the DNA. The table shows tens of thousands of clones, with 85% occurring only once. This TCR was recovered from a human donor in a cohort sampled during active COVID-19. The sample taken for sequencing was peripheral blood.

The CDR3 DNA reads TGCGCCAGCAGTTCGCGAGGACGACAGGGGGTTAATGAAAAACTGTTTTTT. Encoded protein: CASSSRGRQGVNEKLFF. This chain links TRBV5-1 with TRBJ1-4; TRBD1 matches at 9 bases. V shed 5 bases, J shed 4 bases, and the junction held 12 bases outside the gene matches. This CDR3 comprises 17 residues. Germline V CDR1 and CDR2: SGHRS, YFSETQ. The variable domain in full, with the rest retrieved from reference TRBV5-1 and TRBJ1-4, is KAGVTQTPRYLIKTRGQQVTLSCSPISGHRSVSWYQQTPGQGLQFLFEYFSETQRNKGNFPGRFSGRQFSNSRSEMNVSTLELGDSALYLCASSSRGRQGVNEKLFFGSGTQLSVL.